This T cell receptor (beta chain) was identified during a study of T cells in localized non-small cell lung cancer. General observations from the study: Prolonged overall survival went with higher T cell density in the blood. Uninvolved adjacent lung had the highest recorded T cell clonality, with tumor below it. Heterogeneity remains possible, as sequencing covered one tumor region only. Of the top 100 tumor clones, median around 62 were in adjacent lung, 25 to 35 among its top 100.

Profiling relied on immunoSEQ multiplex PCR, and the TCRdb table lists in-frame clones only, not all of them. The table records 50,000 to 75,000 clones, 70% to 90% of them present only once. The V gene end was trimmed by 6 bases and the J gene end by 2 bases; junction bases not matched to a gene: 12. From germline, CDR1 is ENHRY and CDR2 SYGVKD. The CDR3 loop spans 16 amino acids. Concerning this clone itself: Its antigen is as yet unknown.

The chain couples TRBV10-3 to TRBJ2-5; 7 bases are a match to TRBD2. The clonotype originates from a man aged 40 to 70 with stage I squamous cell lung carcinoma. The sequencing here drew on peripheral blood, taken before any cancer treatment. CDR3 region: CAIRNPIGLEQETQYF. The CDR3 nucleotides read TGTGCCATCAGAAACCCCATCGGACTAGAGCAAGAGACCCAGTACTTC.